Listed here are 9 T cell receptor beta chains from one sample, sequenced in a study of T-cell memory formation after mild COVID-19. TCRdb reanalysed the 5' RACE reads using MiXCR and keeps one entry per CDR3 protein. In the table there are more than 150,000 distinct CDR3 sequences, around 20% of which are singletons. Specimen: PBMCs or a T cell subset sorted from them (not recorded which). The receptors shown here come from a man between 18 and 29 years old who had mild COVID-19 (a few samples of this study predate the infection). Cell type and time point are not known.

This clonotype was seen more than once but under ten times. The chain couples TRBV5-5 to TRBJ2-7, with 9 nucleotides matching TRBD2. The germline V gene encodes CDR1 SGHKS and CDR2 YYEKEE (reference sequence). J was trimmed by 3 bases and V by 1 base; bases with no gene match: 5. The CDR3 has 15 amino acids. The CDR3 DNA sequence: TGTGCCAGCAGCTTGCTGGTAGCGGGGGTCTACGAGCAGTACTTC. This gives the protein CASSLLVAGVYEQYF.

CDR3 sequence reads: CASSFRVVSSQHF. CDR3 DNA: TGTGCCAGCAGTTTCAGAGTAGTCTCATCCCAGCATTTT. The rearrangement uses TRBV12-3 or TRBV12-4 and TRBJ1-5; no definite D call. The V gene lost 3 bases and the J gene lost 11 bases, with 14 bases spanning the gap. The CDR3 totals 13 residues.

The chain carries TRBV12-3 or TRBV12-4 and TRBJ2-1, with 10 bases fitting TRBD2. CDR3 size: 16 residues. V lost 3 bases to trimming and J lost 3 bases; unmatched junction nucleotides: 5. CDR3 in amino acids: CASSFKRGGFYNEQFF. CDR3 sequence (DNA): TGTGCCAGCAGTTTCAAGCGGGGGGGCTTCTACAATGAGCAGTTCTTC.

The chain carries TRBV6-2 or TRBV6-3 and TRBJ1-5; D remains unclear. Per germline, CDR1 MNHEY and CDR2 SVGEGT. The CDR3 runs 15 residues. Trimming cost V 5 bases and J 1 base, with 12 bases left between them. In DNA form, the CDR3 reads TGTGCCAGCAGTGCGGCCCTGAGGAGCAATCAGCCCCAGCATTTT. Translated, it gives CASSAALRSNQPQHF.

This clonotype was seen a handful of times. V usage is TRBV7-3 and J usage is TRBJ2-2, with D hard to call. With 5 bases removed from V and 1 base from J, the gap between germline ends came to 8 bases. The CDR3 totals 14 residues. The V gene's germline CDR1 is SGHTA and CDR2 FQGTGA. The CDR3 region has the DNA TGTGCCAGCAGCCGGTCAGGGAACACCGGGGAGCTGTTTTTT. Its translation is CASSRSGNTGELFF. The variable domain in full, completed from reference TRBV7-3 and TRBJ2-2, reads GAGVSQTPSNKVTEKGKYVELRCDPISGHTALYWYRQSLGQGPEFLIYFQGTGAADDSGLPNDRFFAVRPEGSVSTLKIQRTERGDSAVYLCASSRSGNTGELFFGEGSRLTVL.

The chain employs TRBV12-3 or TRBV12-4 and TRBJ2-2; no definite D call. The CDR3 spans 15 residues. V shed 3 bases and J shed 5 bases, with 13 bases lying between them. In DNA, the CDR3 is TGTGCCAGCAGTTTGACCCCCGGAGCAACCGGGGAGCTGTTTTTT. Residues: CASSLTPGATGELFF.

The genes are TRBV7-2 and TRBJ2-7; no firm D call. V lost 0 bases to trimming and J lost 1 base, with 4 bases between them. This CDR3 is 13 amino acids long. Germline lookup yields CDR1 SGHTA and CDR2 FQGNSA. CDR3 sequence reads: CASSLAGSYEQYV. CDR3 coding DNA: TGTGCCAGCAGCTTAGCGGGGTCCTACGAGCAGTACGTC.

This clonotype was picked up a small number of times. The chain uses TRBV11-1 and TRBJ2-2; 11 positions agree with TRBD2. Germline trimming cut 7 bases from V and 7 bases from J; bases unmatched to any gene: 8. Germline CDR1 is SGHAT and CDR2 is FQDESV (reference sequence). The CDR3 totals 15 residues. This CDR3 reads CASTPSGGPSGELFF. CDR3 nucleotides: TGTGCCAGCACTCCTAGCGGGGGGCCGAGCGGGGAGCTGTTTTTT.

The chain combines TRBV7-2 with TRBJ2-7; 8 bases agree with TRBD1. V trimming: 2 bases; J trimming: 7 bases; junction bases outside the gene matches: 7. The V gene's germline CDR1 is SGHTA and CDR2 FQGNSA. The CDR3 loop spans 14 amino acids. CDR3 loop: CASSLFAGGLEQYF. CDR3 DNA sequence: TGTGCCAGCAGCTTATTTGCAGGGGGCTTGGAGCAGTACTTC.